This T cell receptor (beta chain) was sequenced for a study of beta chain features in type 1 diabetes. As for this clone: Its target is not known.

The germline gives CDR1 SEHNR, CDR2 FQNEAQ (reference sequence). Trimming took 5 bases from V and 0 from J, leaving 15 bases between them. The CDR3 covers 16 residues. Study-wide findings and caveats: PCR might show a preference for shorter templates, equally across patients and controls. Sequencing from cDNA could over-represent high-TCR-expressing cells. Moderately but significantly shorter TCRB CDR3s were found in Type 1 diabetes patients in all four CD4+ subsets. Researchers could not determine here whether HLA type influences TCRB rearrangement.

Via CD45RO/CCR7/CD25/CD127/CD95/CD27, cells of the CD4+ naive, central memory, regulatory and stem cell-like memory subsets were sorted. Isolated RNA was reverse transcribed in full, so expressed TCRB transcripts were sequenced. Here immunoSEQ multiplex PCR was the method, and the copy in TCRdb shows in-frame clones only, minus some. The sample lists roughly 240,000 clones, around 24% occurring once. The origin of this receptor is a woman in her twenties or thirties with type 1 diabetes. Sequences were obtained from naive CD4+ T cells from blood. J is TRBJ2-3 and V is TRBV7-9, with D maybe TRBD1 (7 bases). As DNA, the CDR3 is TGTGCCAGCAGCCAGGGGGGCGGACCCAGCACAGATACGCAGTATTTT. Encoded protein: CASSQGGGPSTDTQYF.